Presented here are 22 T cell receptor beta chains from one specimen sequenced in a study of blood T cell repertoires in COVID-19. Method: immunoSEQ multiplex PCR; TCRdb's copy keeps in-frame clones and lacks some. Of around 60,000 clones listed, roughly 90% are singletons. Specimen: peripheral blood. Every receptor here comes from a human donor in a cohort sampled during active COVID-19.

This clone turned up a few times. CDR3 nucleotide sequence: TGTGCCAGCAGCTACCGGGACAGGGATTCACCCCTCCACTTT. Translation: CASSYRDRDSPLHF. The V and J genes are TRBV7-6 and TRBJ1-6; 9 bases align to TRBD1. V shed 4 bases, J shed 8 bases, and the junction held 3 bases outside the gene matches. Germline V CDR1 and CDR2: SGHVS, FNYEAQ. This CDR3 is built from 14 residues.

The V call is TRBV19, the J call TRBJ2-2, with D maybe TRBD1 (5 bases). V gave up 5 bases and J gave up 3 bases, with 22 bases separating them. This CDR3 spans 18 amino acids. Looked up from germline, CDR1 is LNHDA and CDR2 is SQIVND (reference sequence). The CDR3: CASSWLVSSGYDTGELFF. As DNA, the CDR3 is TGTGCCAGTAGTTGGTTGGTTTCGTCAGGGTATGACACCGGGGAGCTGTTTTTT.

The chain recombines TRBV11-2 with TRBJ1-1; D gene ambiguous. Germline V gives CDR1 SGHAT, CDR2 FQNNGV. The CDR3 runs 16 residues. V lost 5 bases and J 3 bases, leaving 19 bases between the germline ends. CDR3 bases: TGTGCCAGCAGCACGAACCACTTGAGCCTACACACTGAAGCTTTCTTT. This encodes CASSTNHLSLHTEAFF.

The chain links TRBV30 to TRBJ2-6, with D uncertain. Germline V lookup: CDR1 GTSNPN, CDR2 SVGIG (reference sequence). The V and J ends lost 4 bases and 0 bases respectively, with 16 bases between them. This CDR3 comprises 17 residues. The CDR3 region has the DNA TGTGCCTGGAAATCGGGTGGCGCCCGCTCTGGGGCCAACGTCCTGACTTTC. Amino acid sequence: CAWKSGGARSGANVLTF.

The chain couples TRBV4-1 to TRBJ1-5; D is possibly TRBD1 (5 bases). Germline V CDR1 and CDR2: MGHRA, YSYEKL. The CDR3 sequence is 17 residues long. Between the trimmed V and J ends, which lost 0 bases and 7 bases, there was a span of 19 bases. CDR3 coding DNA: TGCGCCAGCAGCCAAGAAACAGGTAGTATTTTAAGGCAGCCCCAGCATTTT. Amino acid sequence: CASSQETGSILRQPQHF.

V and J are TRBV2 and TRBJ2-3, with D tentatively TRBD1 (5 bases). Trimming took off 2 bases at V and 1 base at J, with 16 bases between the two ends. Germline lookup yields CDR1 SNHLY and CDR2 FYNNEI. There are 17 residues in the CDR3. In nucleotides, the CDR3 is TGTGCCAGCAGTGAATGGCAGGGCAAAAGCGGCACAGATACGCAGTATTTT. Amino acids: CASSEWQGKSGTDTQYF.

This clone was detected only a few times. The CDR3 region has the DNA TGTGCCAGCAGCTCACCTTTCGCGGTGGAAGCTTTCTTT. Protein product: CASSSPFAVEAFF. V and J are TRBV11-2 and TRBJ1-1; no clear D. V lost 4 bases, J lost 8 bases, and 14 bases lay in between. This CDR3 has 13 residues. Germline CDR1 reads SGHAT; CDR2 reads FQNNGV.

This clone came up a few times. V usage is TRBV11-3 and J usage is TRBJ2-7; 8 positions match TRBD1. V shed 5 bases, J shed 5 bases, and the junction held 2 bases outside the gene matches. The V gene's germline CDR1 is SGHNT and CDR2 YENEEA. This CDR3 has 12 residues. As DNA, the CDR3 is TGTGCCAGCAGCGGACAGGGACACGAGCAGTACTTC. This encodes CASSGQGHEQYF.

V is TRBV19 and J is TRBJ1-2; D unresolved. Looked up from germline, CDR1 is LNHDA and CDR2 is SQIVND (reference sequence). Trimming took off 7 bases at V and 4 bases at J, with 13 bases between the two ends. The CDR3 is made up of 13 amino acids. CDR3 region: CASTETAFYGYTF. CDR3 coding DNA: TGTGCCAGTACTGAAACAGCCTTCTATGGCTACACCTTC.

The chain has TRBV24-1 and TRBJ2-5, with 8 bases fitting TRBD1. Trimming at V came to 10 bases and at J to 4 bases, leaving 10 bases not matched to a gene. The V gene's germline CDR1 is KGHDR and CDR2 SFDVKD. CDR3 size: 14 residues. This CDR3 reads CATEDRDSLETQYF. CDR3 in DNA: TGTGCCACAGAGGACAGGGACTCATTAGAGACCCAGTACTTC.

The gene calls are TRBV19 and TRBJ2-7, with 8 nucleotides matching TRBD1. The V gene's germline CDR1 is LNHDA and CDR2 SQIVND (reference sequence). The CDR3 covers 13 residues. V was clipped by 10 bases and J by 1 base; unmatched bases: 6. This CDR3 is CATKGTGSYEQYF. The CDR3 DNA follows: TGTGCCACCAAGGGGACAGGTTCCTACGAGCAGTACTTC.

This rearrangement joins TRBV5-1 to TRBJ2-7; tentatively, D is TRBD2 (6 bases). The germline V gene encodes CDR1 SGHRS and CDR2 YFSETQ. CDR3 length: 14 residues. V was pared by 5 bases and J by 2 bases, with 14 bases between. In DNA form, the CDR3 reads TGCGCCAGCAGACCGGGAGAAAGTCCCTACGAGCAGTACTTC. Protein: CASRPGESPYEQYF. Based on the CDR3 plus reference TRBV5-1 and TRBJ2-7, the full variable domain is KAGVTQTPRYLIKTRGQQVTLSCSPISGHRSVSWYQQTPGQGLQFLFEYFSETQRNKGNFPGRFSGRQFSNSRSEMNVSTLELGDSALYLCASRPGESPYEQYFGPGTRLTVT.

The chain uses TRBV13 and TRBJ2-7; 8 positions match TRBD1. V lost 5 bases and J lost 3; bases outside the gene matches: 9. The CDR3 runs to 15 residues. Germline V CDR1 and CDR2: PRHDT, FYEKMQ (reference sequence). Written as DNA, the CDR3 is TGTGCCAGCAGCACCGCCGGACAGGGCGGCTACGAGCAGTACTTC. It yields the protein CASSTAGQGGYEQYF. Filled out from reference TRBV13 and TRBJ2-7, the complete variable domain reads AAGVIQSPRHLIKEKRETATLKCYPIPRHDTVYWYQQGPGQDPQFLISFYEKMQSDKGSIPDRFSAQQFSDYHSELNMSSLELGDSALYFCASSTAGQGGYEQYFGPGTRLTVT.

The rearrangement links TRBV11-3 to TRBJ2-2, with 7 bases fitting TRBD1. With V trimmed by 6 bases and J by 0 bases, 4 bases remained unmatched. The CDR3 length is 15 residues. The germline gives CDR1 SGHNT, CDR2 YENEEA. In nucleotides, the CDR3 is TGTGCCAGCAGTCCTGGGACAGCGAACACCGGGGAGCTGTTTTTT. Encoded protein: CASSPGTANTGELFF.

This chain links TRBV7-9 with TRBJ2-7; 12 bases are shared with TRBD2. J gave up 4 bases and V 8 bases, and 9 bases lay outside the gene matches. Germline CDR1 and CDR2: SEHNR and FQNEAQ (reference sequence). The CDR3 runs 15 residues. The CDR3 region is CASGTLAGGLYEQYF. CDR3 DNA sequence: TGTGCCAGCGGAACACTAGCGGGGGGCCTATACGAGCAGTACTTC.

This clone was seen once. The CDR3 loop reads CASSLTGIGESTEAFF. CDR3 DNA sequence: TGTGCCAGCAGCTTAACAGGGATTGGGGAGAGCACTGAAGCTTTCTTT. V usage is TRBV13 and J usage is TRBJ1-1, with D possibly being TRBD1 (6 bases). The V gene lost 2 bases and the J gene lost 4 bases, with 17 bases spanning the gap. Germline CDR1 reads PRHDT; CDR2 reads FYEKMQ (reference sequence). The CDR3 length is 16 residues.

This chain links TRBV10-3 with TRBJ2-1, with no clear D. CDR3 length: 13 residues. From germline, CDR1 is ENHRY and CDR2 SYGVKD. The V gene lost 3 bases and the J gene lost 6 bases, with 9 bases spanning the gap. The CDR3 DNA reads as TGTGCCATCAGTGACCCCCTCCGCAATGAGCAGTTCTTC. This gives the protein CAISDPLRNEQFF.

The gene calls are TRBV30 and TRBJ1-4, with 8 positions matching TRBD1. The CDR3 totals 14 residues. V shed 2 bases, J shed 7 bases, and the junction held 6 bases outside the gene matches. Germline CDR1 and CDR2: GTSNPN and SVGIG (reference sequence). The CDR3 here is CAWSPTGGGEKLFF. The DNA of the CDR3 is TGTGCCTGGAGTCCAACAGGGGGTGGTGAAAAACTGTTTTTT.

This clone has a handful of counts. V and J are TRBV12-5 and TRBJ2-2; D may be TRBD2 (5 bases). There are 16 residues in the CDR3. CDR1 is LGHNT, CDR2 FRNRAP, per germline. The ends were cut back, 0 bases at V and 4 bases at J, with 12 bases in the middle. The CDR3 nucleotides are TGTGCTAGTGGTTTGGTATCTGCGGGTGTCACCGGGGAGCTGTTTTTT. Protein sequence: CASGLVSAGVTGELFF.

V usage is TRBV9 and J usage is TRBJ1-2; a possible D gene is TRBD1 (5 bases). Looked up from germline, CDR1 is SGDLS and CDR2 is YYNGEE. The CDR3 is made up of 15 amino acids. V lost 4 bases to trimming and J lost 4 bases, with 17 bases between them. CDR3 sequence reads: CASSPSSGGGYGYTF. The CDR3 DNA reads as TGTGCCAGCAGCCCCTCCTCGGGGGGTGGCTATGGCTACACCTTC. Combining the CDR3 with reference TRBV9 and TRBJ1-2 gives the whole variable domain DSGVTQTPKHLITATGQRVTLRCSPRSGDLSVYWYQQSLDQGLQFLIQYYNGEERAKGNILERFSAQQFPDLHSELNLSSLELGDSALYFCASSPSSGGGYGYTFGSGTRLTVV.

This sequence joins TRBV7-2 and TRBJ2-7; 10 bases match TRBD2. From germline, CDR1 is SGHTA and CDR2 FQGNSA. Germline trimming cut 6 bases from V and 3 bases from J; bases unmatched to any gene: 5. The CDR3 runs 14 residues. The CDR3 coding sequence is TGTGCCAGCAGGTGGACTAGCGGAAGCTACGAGCAGTACTTC. Translating gives CASRWTSGSYEQYF.

The chain links TRBV27 to TRBJ2-2; 8 bases match TRBD2. V was pared by 5 bases and J by 7 bases, with 6 bases of the junction left unmatched. The CDR3 has 14 amino acids. Per the germline V gene, CDR1 is MNHEY and CDR2 is SMNVEV (reference sequence). This chain's CDR3 is CASSHGTSVGELFF. CDR3 nucleotide sequence: TGTGCCAGCAGTCACGGGACTAGTGTCGGGGAGCTGTTTTTT.